Each of the 22 T cell receptor beta chains below was sequenced from the same sample in a study of blood T cells in healthy people across ages. A second PCR, run for about 7 to 12 cycles, used a sample-barcoded 5' primer plus a J-beta primer mix. TCRdb independently ran MiXCR on the 5' RACE reads; one entry per CDR3 protein. The sample holds hundreds of thousands of distinct CDR3 sequences, 52% seen once. The material sequenced was blood. All receptors derive from a woman older than 75 in good health.

The chain is built from TRBV12-3 or TRBV12-4 and TRBJ2-2; perhaps TRBD1 as D (7 bases). Trimming shortened V by 5 bases and J by 7 bases, and 11 bases separated the two germline ends. This CDR3 has 13 amino acids. CDR3 in amino acids: CASSQGEVGELFF. CDR3 DNA: TGTGCCAGCAGTCAGGGGGAGGTCGGGGAGCTGTTTTTT.

This clonotype was counted between two and nine times. One end of the junction fails to match germline, which may point to a read error. The rearrangement links TRBV7-3 to TRBJ2-3, with 10 bases matching TRBD2. The germline V gene encodes CDR1 SGHTA and CDR2 FQGTGA. The CDR3 sequence is 16 residues long. In nucleotides, the CDR3 is TGTGTCAGCAGCTCCCGGACTAGCGGCGTCACAGATACGCAGTATTTT. Its translation: CVSSSRTSGVTDTQYF.

To note about this clonotype: A junction end diverges from the germline sequence, so it may reflect a read error. The V call is TRBV29-1, the J call TRBJ1-4; no definite D call. Germline V gene sequence: CDR1 SQVTM, CDR2 ANQGSEA. The CDR3 runs to 13 residues. The CDR3 region has the DNA TGCGGCGTCGGGCTAGCAACTAATGAAAAACTGTTTTTT. This codes for CGVGLATNEKLFF.

This clonotype appeared many times. The chain uses TRBV20-1 and TRBJ2-1, with TRBD2 matching over 7 bases. This CDR3 is 14 amino acids long. Unmatched junction bases numbered 4, after V lost 4 bases and J lost 1 base. Germline values: CDR1 DFQATT, CDR2 SNEGSKA (reference sequence). The CDR3 coding sequence is TGCAGTGCTATGCGGGGGAGTTCCTACAATGAGCAGTTCTTC. Protein sequence: CSAMRGSSYNEQFF.

This clonotype came up a few times. The rearrangement links TRBV29-1 to TRBJ2-4; D may correspond to TRBD1 or TRBD2 (5 bases each). Judging by the DNA end, TRBJ2-7 fits better; the J call may be wrong. The length of the CDR3 is 13 residues. The germline V gene encodes CDR1 SQVTM and CDR2 ANQGSEA. The CDR3 DNA reads as TGCAGCGTTAGGATGGGACCCGACTACGAGCAGTACTTC. This translates into CSVRMGPDYEQYF.

This clonotype was detected many times. The chain couples TRBV20-1 to TRBJ2-1, with a weak D call TRBD2 (6 bases). There are 15 residues in the CDR3. Germline V gene sequence: CDR1 DFQATT, CDR2 SNEGSKA (reference sequence). Trimming shortened V by 0 bases and J by 0 bases, and 9 bases separated the two germline ends. CDR3 residues: CSARDGRSSYNEQFF. CDR3 sequence (DNA): TGCAGTGCTAGAGATGGGAGGTCCTCCTACAATGAGCAGTTCTTC.

This clonotype has ten or more counts. This rearrangement joins TRBV2 to TRBJ2-1; TRBD2 is a possible D gene (5 bases). The V gene lost 3 bases and the J gene lost 6 bases, with 12 bases spanning the gap. Germline CDR1 reads SNHLY; CDR2 reads FYNNEI. The CDR3 is 14 amino acids. In nucleotides, the CDR3 is TGTGCCAGCAGTGAGCTAGGAGGAATCAATGAGCAGTTCTTC. Its translation: CASSELGGINEQFF.

This clonotype has just a few counts. V gene TRBV6-5 combines with J gene TRBJ2-1; 7 nucleotides match TRBD1. Germline-derived CDR1 and CDR2 are MNHEY and SVGAGI. This CDR3 is built from 14 residues. The ends lost 2 bases at V and 8 bases at J; junction bases unmatched: 6. The CDR3 DNA reads TGTGCCAGCAGTTACCGGGACAGCGGTCATGAGCAGTTCTTC. Translating gives CASSYRDSGHEQFF.

This clonotype was counted between two and nine times. This rearrangement joins TRBV10-3 to TRBJ2-1; the D gene is possibly TRBD2 (6 bases). Germline V lookup: CDR1 ENHRY, CDR2 SYGVKD. The CDR3 is 13 residues long. Trimming took off 5 bases at V and 7 bases at J, with 12 bases between the two ends. The CDR3 loop reads CAISPGTENEQFF. CDR3 nucleotides: TGTGCCATCAGTCCCGGGACTGAGAATGAGCAGTTCTTC.

This clonotype was seen a few times. V is TRBV28 and J is TRBJ2-2; D unclear. The V gene's germline CDR1 is MDHEN and CDR2 SYDVKM. The CDR3 covers 14 residues. Trimming left V 3 bases short and J 1 base short, with 6 bases between. The CDR3 here is CASSLTVNTGELFF. In DNA, the CDR3 is TGTGCCAGCAGTTTGACCGTGAACACCGGGGAGCTGTTTTTT.

The V gene is TRBV2, the J gene TRBJ1-2, with 8 bases matching TRBD1. The CDR3 extends over 13 amino acids. Looked up from germline, CDR1 is SNHLY and CDR2 is FYNNEI. Losses at the gene ends were 7 bases for V and 4 bases for J; bases not matched to a gene: 5. CDR3 protein: CASTRGTGYGYTF. The CDR3 DNA reads TGTGCCAGCACTAGGGGGACAGGCTATGGCTACACCTTC.

This clonotype has ten or more counts. CDR3 coding DNA: TGTGCCAGCAGTTTATTCGACACAGATACGCAGTATTTT. This codes for CASSLFDTDTQYF. The J gene is TRBJ2-3, the V gene TRBV27; D unresolved. Germline CDR1 MNHEY, CDR2 SMNVEV (reference sequence). V gave up 1 base and J gave up 2 bases, with 4 bases separating them. The CDR3 contains 13 residues.

Concerning this clonotype itself: A single base separates this from a much larger clone, so it may be a read error. No conserved phenylalanine or tryptophan is present at the end of the CDR3, so a read error is the likely explanation. The chain couples TRBV3-1 to TRBJ2-1; perhaps D is TRBD1 or TRBD2 (5 bases each). Germline values: CDR1 LGHDT, CDR2 YNNKEL (reference sequence). With 1 base removed from V and 10 bases from J, the gap between germline ends came to 11 bases. The CDR3 has 13 amino acids. The CDR3 nucleotides read TGTGCCAGCAGCCAAGTTGATCGGGGCGAGCAGTTCTTG. Translation: CASSQVDRGEQFL.

This clonotype was counted ten times or more. The chain links TRBV2 to TRBJ2-6; 9 positions match TRBD1. Germline CDR1 reads SNHLY; CDR2 reads FYNNEI. Germline trimming cut 4 bases from V and 0 bases from J; bases unmatched to any gene: 7. The CDR3 has 18 residues. The CDR3 DNA reads as TGTGCCAGCAGTGGGGGGACAGGGCGTTTCTCTGGGGCCAACGTCCTGACTTTC. Translation gives CASSGGTGRFSGANVLTF.

The sample holds a few counts of this clonotype. The chain couples TRBV24-1 to TRBJ2-5; no clear D. The CDR3 has 12 residues. V shed 4 bases and J shed 11 bases, with 13 bases lying between them. Germline V gene sequence: CDR1 KGHDR, CDR2 SFDVKD. The CDR3 spells CATSDSTGQQYF. CDR3 DNA: TGTGCCACCAGTGACTCGACGGGCCAGCAGTACTTC.

The CDR3 reads CASSLGRDSHNEQYF. The CDR3 DNA is TGTGCCAGCAGCTTAGGGAGGGACTCCCACAATGAGCAGTACTTC. The gene calls are TRBV11-2 and TRBJ2-1, with TRBD2 as a possible D gene (6 bases). The J call may be mistaken, given a closer DNA end match to TRBJ2-7. CDR3 length: 15 amino acids. Germline V gene lookup returns CDR1 SGHAT and CDR2 FQNNGV.

This clonotype has just a few counts. The chain employs TRBV5-1 and TRBJ2-2, with a possible D match to TRBD1 (6 bases). The CDR3 is 15 residues long. Germline V gene data show CDR1 as SGHRS and CDR2 as YFSETQ. Trimming shortened V by 6 bases and J by 4 bases, and 16 bases separated the two germline ends. The CDR3 sequence is CASTDGTRGTGELFF. The CDR3 DNA is TGCGCCAGCACCGACGGGACACGGGGCACCGGGGAGCTGTTTTTT.

This chain links TRBV14 with TRBJ2-1, with D possibly matching TRBD1 (5 bases). The germline V gene has CDR1 SGHDN and CDR2 FVKESK. Trimming removed 4 bases from V and 7 bases from J, with 14 bases in between. The CDR3 runs 14 residues. DNA for the CDR3: TGTGCCAGCAGCCCACACGCACAGGCTAATGAGCAGTTCTTC. The encoded protein is CASSPHAQANEQFF.

The chain is built from TRBV12-3 or TRBV12-4 and TRBJ2-3; D call uncertain. The length of the CDR3 is 13 residues. The V end lost 10 bases, the J end lost 3 bases, and 14 bases lay between the germline ends. DNA of the CDR3: TGTGCCACCACAAAATTGGGAACAGATACGCAGTATTTT. Translated: CATTKLGTDTQYF.

The chain has TRBV29-1 and TRBJ2-1; the D is unclear. Germline lookup yields CDR1 SQVTM and CDR2 ANQGSEA. V lost 4 bases and J 12 bases, leaving 19 bases between the germline ends. The CDR3 covers 13 residues. In DNA, the CDR3 is TGCAGCGTTGGAGCGTTAAGCCCATGGGGGCAGTTCTTC. Translation: CSVGALSPWGQFF.

The rearrangement joins TRBV11-3 to TRBJ2-1, with 11 bases that match TRBD2. V lost 1 base, J lost 7 bases, and 6 bases stayed unmatched. Germline CDR1 SGHNT, CDR2 YENEEA. The CDR3 spans 16 residues. In DNA form, the CDR3 reads TGTGCCAGCAGCTTAGGCCTAGCGGGGGGCACGAATGAGCAGTTCTTC. It specifies CASSLGLAGGTNEQFF.

This clonotype was picked up many times. This chain joins TRBV5-1 and TRBJ2-5; 7 bases fit TRBD1. Per germline, CDR1 SGHRS and CDR2 YFSETQ. V shed 3 bases, J shed 2 bases, and the junction held 4 bases outside the gene matches. The CDR3 covers 14 residues. CDR3 sequence: CASSSGQPQETQYF. The CDR3 region has the DNA TGCGCCAGCAGCTCGGGACAGCCACAAGAGACCCAGTACTTC.